Sequencing of this T cell receptor beta chain was carried out in a study of shared clonotypes between healthy human individuals. This clone was counted only a few times. Genomic DNA (from each subset) was split evenly across several immunoSEQ plates. Loaded into unsorted PBMC replicate PCRs was approximately 270 ng DNA, some 30,000 T cell genomes. TCRdb keeps only in-frame clones here, not all; method: immunoSEQ multiplex PCR. The sample carries fewer than 600,000 clones, roughly 77% recorded once. The CDR3 is 15 residues long. Germline V lookup: CDR1 MDHEN, CDR2 SYDVKM. Germline trimming cut 6 bases from V and 3 bases from J; bases unmatched to any gene: 9.

The V and J genes are TRBV28 and TRBJ1-2; TRBD1 aligns across 8 bases. The clonotype was recovered from a woman in her thirties or forties in good health. Some clones in this sample may be carry-over from other donors' samples. The sample was PBMCs. The CDR3 bases are TGTGCCAGCAGAGACAGGGGTGGGAGAGACTATGGCTACACCTTC. Amino acid sequence: CASRDRGGRDYGYTF.